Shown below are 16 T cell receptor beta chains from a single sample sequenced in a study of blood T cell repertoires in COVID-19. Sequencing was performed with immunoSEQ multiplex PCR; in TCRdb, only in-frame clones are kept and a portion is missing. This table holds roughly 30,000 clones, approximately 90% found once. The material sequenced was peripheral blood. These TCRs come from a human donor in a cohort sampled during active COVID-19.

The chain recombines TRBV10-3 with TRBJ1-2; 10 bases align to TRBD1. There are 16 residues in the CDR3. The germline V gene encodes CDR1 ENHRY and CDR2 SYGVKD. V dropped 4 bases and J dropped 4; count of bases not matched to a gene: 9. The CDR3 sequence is CAISGGGGQGTYGYTF. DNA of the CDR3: TGTGCCATCAGTGGAGGGGGGGGACAGGGGACCTATGGCTACACCTTC.

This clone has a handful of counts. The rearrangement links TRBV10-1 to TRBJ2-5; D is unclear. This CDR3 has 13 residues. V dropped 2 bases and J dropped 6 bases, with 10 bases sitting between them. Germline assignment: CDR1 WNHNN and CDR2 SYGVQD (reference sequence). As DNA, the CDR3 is TGCGCCAGCAGTGAGAACCTGGCCAAGACCCAGTACTTC. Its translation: CASSENLAKTQYF.

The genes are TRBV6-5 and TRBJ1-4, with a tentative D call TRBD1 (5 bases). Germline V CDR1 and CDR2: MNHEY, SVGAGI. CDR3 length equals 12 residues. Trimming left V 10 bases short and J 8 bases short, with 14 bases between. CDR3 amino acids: CATKTQAEKLFF. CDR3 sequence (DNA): TGTGCCACCAAGACACAGGCGGAAAAACTGTTTTTT.

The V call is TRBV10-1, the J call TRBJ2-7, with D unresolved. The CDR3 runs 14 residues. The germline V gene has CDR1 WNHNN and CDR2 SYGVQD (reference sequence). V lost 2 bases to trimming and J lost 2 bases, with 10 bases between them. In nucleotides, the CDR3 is TGCGCCAGCAGTGAGACCGGGTTGACCTACGAGCAGTACTTC. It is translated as CASSETGLTYEQYF.

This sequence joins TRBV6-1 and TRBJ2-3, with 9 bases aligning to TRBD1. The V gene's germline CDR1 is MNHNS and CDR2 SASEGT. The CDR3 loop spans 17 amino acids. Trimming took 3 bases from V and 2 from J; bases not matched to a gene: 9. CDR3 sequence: CASSDSTGGWPTDTQYF. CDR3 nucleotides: TGTGCCAGCAGTGATTCTACAGGGGGCTGGCCCACAGATACGCAGTATTTT.

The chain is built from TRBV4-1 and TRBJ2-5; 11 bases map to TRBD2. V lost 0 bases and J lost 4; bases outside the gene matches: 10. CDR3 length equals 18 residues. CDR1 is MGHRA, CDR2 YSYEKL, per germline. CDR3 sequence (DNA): TGCGCCAGCAGCCAAGATCTGGGGACTAGCGGTCGGTCAGAGACCCAGTACTTC. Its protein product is CASSQDLGTSGRSETQYF.

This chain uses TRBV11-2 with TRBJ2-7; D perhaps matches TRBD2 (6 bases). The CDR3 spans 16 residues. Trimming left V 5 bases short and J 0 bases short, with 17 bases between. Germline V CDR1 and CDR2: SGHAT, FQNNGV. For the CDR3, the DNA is TGTGCCAGCAGCCCAAGGGCCCTAGCGAGCTCCTACGAGCAGTACTTC. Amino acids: CASSPRALASSYEQYF.

The CDR3 loop is CASTSTQGNNSPLHF. The DNA of the CDR3 is TGTGCCAGCACATCGACCCAGGGCAATAATTCACCCCTCCACTTT. The chain uses TRBV5-4 and TRBJ1-6, with D perhaps TRBD1 (5 bases). Germline CDR1 reads SGHNT; CDR2 reads YYREEE (reference sequence). The CDR3 loop spans 15 amino acids. The V end lost 6 bases, the J end lost 5 bases, and 15 bases lay between the germline ends.

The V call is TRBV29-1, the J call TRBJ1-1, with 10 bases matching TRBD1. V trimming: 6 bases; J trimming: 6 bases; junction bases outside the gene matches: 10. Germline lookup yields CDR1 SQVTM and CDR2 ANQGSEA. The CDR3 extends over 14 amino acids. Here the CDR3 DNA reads TGCAGCGTGTGGGAACCGACAGGGGGCCCTGAAGCTTTCTTT. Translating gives CSVWEPTGGPEAFF.

The CDR3 region has the DNA TGCGCCAGCAGCTTGGTTGCTAGCGGCTCCTACGAGCAGTACTTC. Protein product: CASSLVASGSYEQYF. The chain recombines TRBV5-1 with TRBJ2-7; 7 positions match TRBD2. With V trimmed by 0 bases and J by 0 bases, 3 bases remained unmatched. Germline V gene lookup returns CDR1 SGHRS and CDR2 YFSETQ. CDR3 length: 15 amino acids.

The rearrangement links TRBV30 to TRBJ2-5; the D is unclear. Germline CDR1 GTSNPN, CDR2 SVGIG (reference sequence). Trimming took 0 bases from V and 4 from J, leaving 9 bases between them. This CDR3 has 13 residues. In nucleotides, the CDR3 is TGTGCCTGGAGTGTCCGCGGTTTAGAGACCCAGTACTTC. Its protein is CAWSVRGLETQYF.

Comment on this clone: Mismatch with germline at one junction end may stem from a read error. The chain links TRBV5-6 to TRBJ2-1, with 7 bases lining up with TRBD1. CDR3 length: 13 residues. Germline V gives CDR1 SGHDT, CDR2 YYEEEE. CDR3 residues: CASSGQAPNGQFF. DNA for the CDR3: TGTGCCAGCTCCGGACAGGCTCCAAATGGGCAGTTCTTC.

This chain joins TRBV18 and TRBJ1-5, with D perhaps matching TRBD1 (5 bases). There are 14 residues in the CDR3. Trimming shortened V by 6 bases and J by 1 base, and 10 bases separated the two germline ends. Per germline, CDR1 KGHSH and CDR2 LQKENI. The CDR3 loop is CASSPTESNQPQHF. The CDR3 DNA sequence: TGTGCCAGCTCTCCGACAGAGAGCAATCAGCCCCAGCATTTT.

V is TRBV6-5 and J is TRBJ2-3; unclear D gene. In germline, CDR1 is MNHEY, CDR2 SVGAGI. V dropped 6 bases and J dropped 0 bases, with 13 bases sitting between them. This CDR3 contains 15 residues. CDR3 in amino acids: CASSPSHQSTDTQYF. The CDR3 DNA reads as TGTGCCAGCAGCCCCTCCCATCAGAGCACAGATACGCAGTATTTT.

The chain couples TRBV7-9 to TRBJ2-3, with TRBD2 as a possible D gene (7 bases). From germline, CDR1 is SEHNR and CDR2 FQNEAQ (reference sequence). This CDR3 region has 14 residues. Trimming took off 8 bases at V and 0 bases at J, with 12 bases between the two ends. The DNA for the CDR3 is TGTGCCAGCCGGAGGGGGGGAAGCACAGATACGCAGTATTTT. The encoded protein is CASRRGGSTDTQYF.

CDR3 protein: CSVEAWASTPEAFF. The CDR3 DNA sequence: TGCAGCGTTGAAGCTTGGGCGTCGACACCTGAAGCTTTCTTT. V and J are TRBV29-1 and TRBJ1-1; D gene ambiguous. Germline V gene lookup returns CDR1 SQVTM and CDR2 ANQGSEA. CDR3 length: 14 residues. Trimming pared 1 base from V and 6 bases from J, leaving 15 bases between.